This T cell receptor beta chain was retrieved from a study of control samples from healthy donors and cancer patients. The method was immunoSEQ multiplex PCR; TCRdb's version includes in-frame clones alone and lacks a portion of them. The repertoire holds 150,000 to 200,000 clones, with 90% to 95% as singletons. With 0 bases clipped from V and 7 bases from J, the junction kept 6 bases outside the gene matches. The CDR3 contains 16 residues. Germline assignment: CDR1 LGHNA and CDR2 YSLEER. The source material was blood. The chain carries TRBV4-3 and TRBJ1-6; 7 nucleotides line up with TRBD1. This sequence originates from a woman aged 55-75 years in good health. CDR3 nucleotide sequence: TGCGCCAGCAGCCAAGAAGGGGGCGCGGGAAATTCACCCCTCCACTTT. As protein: CASSQEGGAGNSPLHF.